A selection of T cell receptor beta chains follows, all from one sample in a study of shared clonotypes between healthy human individuals. Data came from immunoSEQ multiplex PCR; TCRdb stores just in-frame clones and leaves some out. Among 450,000 to 600,000 clones listed, 70% to 80% were seen once. The source material was PBMCs. The source is a woman in her forties in good health. Some clones in this sample may be carry-over from other donors' samples. Both conserved end residues are part of each CDR3. The D gene is left open where the match is weak. The listing skips clone size in some rows; elsewhere it reads once, few, many or a size class.

clone size: once; D gene: -; V gene: TRBV6-4; J gene: TRBJ2-6; CDR3 protein: CASSLSGANVLTF; CDR3 DNA: TGTGCCAGCAGTCTTTCTGGGGCCAACGTCCTGACTTTC
clone size: -; D gene: TRBD1; V gene: TRBV2; J gene: TRBJ2-5; CDR3 protein: CASVGDRGIQETQYF; CDR3 DNA: TGTGCCAGCGTAGGAGACAGGGGGATTCAAGAGACCCAGTACTTC
clone size: -; D gene: -; V gene: TRBV5-4; J gene: TRBJ1-2; CDR3 protein: CASSLEGDYGYTF; CDR3 DNA: TGTGCCAGCAGCTTGGAGGGGGACTATGGCTACACCTTC
clone size: -; D gene: TRBD1; V gene: TRBV29-1; J gene: TRBJ2-5; CDR3 protein: CSVGTGGWETQYF; CDR3 DNA: TGCAGCGTTGGGACAGGGGGGTGGGAGACCCAGTACTTC
clone size: -; D gene: -; V gene: TRBV5-4; J gene: TRBJ2-6; CDR3 protein: CASSLAGAGLGANVLTF; CDR3 DNA: TGTGCCAGCAGCTTGGCCGGGGCAGGGCTGGGGGCCAACGTCCTGACTTTC
clone size: -; D gene: TRBD2; V gene: TRBV27; J gene: TRBJ2-7; CDR3 protein: CASRASGSYEQYF; CDR3 DNA: TGTGCCAGCAGGGCTAGCGGGTCCTACGAGCAGTACTTC
clone size: -; D gene: TRBD2; V gene: TRBV4-1; J gene: TRBJ2-7; CDR3 protein: CASSQELAGASYEQYF; CDR3 DNA: TGCGCCAGCAGCCAAGAGCTAGCGGGAGCCTCCTACGAGCAGTACTTC
clone size: -; D gene: TRBD2; V gene: TRBV27; J gene: TRBJ2-7; CDR3 protein: CASSRALDSGTNPYEQYF; CDR3 DNA: TGTGCCAGCAGTAGAGCCCTGGATAGCGGGACTAACCCCTACGAGCAGTACTTC
clone size: -; D gene: TRBD2; V gene: TRBV7-9; J gene: TRBJ2-1; CDR3 protein: CASSLAGLGLAGLNEQFF; CDR3 DNA: TGTGCCAGCAGCTTAGCCGGATTGGGACTAGCGGGATTAAATGAGCAGTTCTTC
clone size: -; D gene: -; V gene: TRBV19; J gene: TRBJ2-3; CDR3 protein: CASSVTLVRTRTDTQYF; CDR3 DNA: TGTGCCAGTAGTGTCACCCTTGTAAGGACACGCACAGATACGCAGTATTTT
clone size: once; D gene: TRBD1; V gene: TRBV5-1; J gene: TRBJ2-2; CDR3 protein: CASSGQGNTGELFF; CDR3 DNA: TGCGCCAGCAGCGGACAGGGGAACACCGGGGAGCTGTTTTTT
clone size: once; D gene: TRBD1; V gene: TRBV29-1; J gene: TRBJ2-7; CDR3 protein: CSVGQGNMYYEQYF; CDR3 DNA: TGCAGCGTTGGACAGGGAAATATGTACTACGAGCAGTACTTC
clone size: -; D gene: -; V gene: TRBV6-1; J gene: TRBJ2-7; CDR3 protein: CASSGGPASYEQYF; CDR3 DNA: TGTGCCAGCAGTGGGGGGCCAGCCTCCTACGAGCAGTACTTC
clone size: -; D gene: TRBD1; V gene: TRBV7-2; J gene: TRBJ1-3; CDR3 protein: CASSLGTGVSSGNTIYF; CDR3 DNA: TGTGCCAGCAGCTTGGGGACAGGGGTCTCCTCTGGAAACACCATATATTTT
clone size: -; D gene: TRBD1; V gene: TRBV27; J gene: TRBJ1-1; CDR3 protein: CASTRQGAEGTEAFF; CDR3 DNA: TGTGCCAGCACTCGACAGGGGGCGGAAGGAACTGAAGCTTTCTTT
clone size: -; D gene: -; V gene: TRBV28; J gene: TRBJ1-1; CDR3 protein: CASSRLEGGGNTEAFF; CDR3 DNA: TGTGCCAGCAGCCGCCTTGAGGGTGGGGGGAACACTGAAGCTTTCTTT
clone size: -; D gene: -; V gene: TRBV5-1; J gene: TRBJ2-3; CDR3 protein: CASSLGESRPTDTQYF; CDR3 DNA: TGCGCCAGCAGCTTGGGCGAGTCGCGTCCCACAGATACGCAGTATTTT
clone size: -; D gene: -; V gene: TRBV19; J gene: TRBJ1-2; CDR3 protein: CASSTSGAYGYTF; CDR3 DNA: TGTGCCAGTAGTACATCCGGGGCCTATGGCTACACCTTC
clone size: -; D gene: -; V gene: TRBV7-9; J gene: TRBJ1-5; CDR3 protein: CATGTQGSNQPQHF; CDR3 DNA: TGTGCCACCGGGACTCAAGGGAGCAATCAGCCCCAGCATTTT
clone size: -; D gene: -; V gene: TRBV29-1; J gene: TRBJ1-4; CDR3 protein: CSVVGAGEKLFF; CDR3 DNA: TGCAGCGTTGTAGGGGCCGGGGAAAAACTGTTTTTT
clone size: few; D gene: -; V gene: TRBV10-3; J gene: TRBJ1-5; CDR3 protein: CAIREDLNQPQHF; CDR3 DNA: TGTGCCATCAGAGAGGACCTCAATCAGCCCCAGCATTTT
clone size: -; D gene: TRBD2; V gene: TRBV7-6; J gene: TRBJ2-5; CDR3 protein: CASSVTPGLAVQETQYF; CDR3 DNA: TGTGCCAGCAGCGTTACTCCGGGACTAGCGGTTCAAGAGACCCAGTACTTC
clone size: -; D gene: TRBD1; V gene: TRBV28; J gene: TRBJ2-3; CDR3 protein: CASSLQGAFGDTQYF; CDR3 DNA: TGTGCCAGCAGTTTACAGGGGGCGTTTGGAGATACGCAGTATTTT
clone size: many; D gene: -; V gene: TRBV29-1; J gene: TRBJ2-7; CDR3 protein: CSVDSGYEQYF; CDR3 DNA: TGCAGCGTTGATTCGGGTTACGAGCAGTACTTC
clone size: -; D gene: -; V gene: TRBV7-9; J gene: TRBJ2-2; CDR3 protein: CASSIEWGPTSGELFF; CDR3 DNA: TGTGCCAGCAGCATCGAGTGGGGCCCCACATCCGGGGAGCTGTTTTTT
clone size: -; D gene: TRBD2; V gene: TRBV19; J gene: TRBJ2-2; CDR3 protein: CASSIRRREGGTGELFF; CDR3 DNA: TGTGCCAGTAGTATCCGACGGCGGGAGGGTGGCACCGGGGAGCTGTTTTTT
clone size: -; D gene: TRBD1; V gene: TRBV10-3; J gene: TRBJ1-4; CDR3 protein: CATGDRESNEKLFF; CDR3 DNA: TGTGCCACCGGGGACAGGGAATCTAATGAAAAACTGTTTTTT
clone size: -; D gene: -; V gene: TRBV7-8; J gene: TRBJ1-1; CDR3 protein: CASSLAPFGTEAFF; CDR3 DNA: TGTGCCAGCAGCTTGGCCCCCTTCGGCACTGAAGCTTTCTTT
clone size: -; D gene: -; V gene: TRBV18; J gene: TRBJ1-2; CDR3 protein: CASSPRQNDYGYTF; CDR3 DNA: TGTGCCAGCTCACCAAGACAGAACGACTATGGCTACACCTTC
clone size: -; D gene: -; V gene: TRBV5-4; J gene: TRBJ1-1; CDR3 protein: CASSLATVDTEAFF; CDR3 DNA: TGTGCCAGCAGCTTGGCGACCGTGGACACTGAAGCTTTCTTT
clone size: -; D gene: -; V gene: TRBV11-3; J gene: TRBJ2-7; CDR3 protein: CASSLVSKGEQYF; CDR3 DNA: TGTGCCAGCAGCTTGGTTAGCAAGGGCGAGCAGTACTTC
clone size: once; D gene: -; V gene: TRBV19; J gene: TRBJ2-3; CDR3 protein: CASSIRATVGDTQYF; CDR3 DNA: TGTGCCAGTAGTATAAGGGCGACAGTGGGAGATACGCAGTATTTT
clone size: -; D gene: -; V gene: TRBV11-2; J gene: TRBJ2-2; CDR3 protein: CASSFGQTGELFF; CDR3 DNA: TGTGCCAGCAGCTTCGGTCAGACCGGGGAGCTGTTTTTT
clone size: -; D gene: TRBD1; V gene: TRBV6-6; J gene: TRBJ1-1; CDR3 protein: CASSYRTGGGTEAFF; CDR3 DNA: TGTGCCAGCAGTTACCGGACAGGGGGTGGGACTGAAGCTTTCTTT
clone size: -; D gene: -; V gene: TRBV11-1; J gene: TRBJ2-7; CDR3 protein: CASSLEQGSEQYF; CDR3 DNA: TGTGCCAGCAGCTTAGAACAGGGCAGCGAGCAGTACTTC
clone size: -; D gene: -; V gene: TRBV27; J gene: TRBJ2-7; CDR3 protein: CASSLGQSTISRLYEQYF; CDR3 DNA: TGTGCCAGCAGTTTAGGACAGTCGACCATTTCGAGGTTATACGAGCAGTACTTC
clone size: -; D gene: -; V gene: TRBV2; J gene: TRBJ2-5; CDR3 protein: CASSTQGLKTQYF; CDR3 DNA: TGTGCCAGCAGCACTCAGGGGTTGAAGACCCAGTACTTC
clone size: -; D gene: TRBD2; V gene: TRBV4-1; J gene: TRBJ2-3; CDR3 protein: CASSQIYLVASGSPDTQYF; CDR3 DNA: TGCGCCAGCAGCCAAATTTACCTCGTGGCAAGCGGGAGCCCAGATACGCAGTATTTT
clone size: -; D gene: TRBD1; V gene: TRBV14; J gene: TRBJ2-3; CDR3 protein: CASSQISGQRDTQYF; CDR3 DNA: TGTGCCAGCAGCCAGATATCGGGACAGCGAGATACGCAGTATTTT
clone size: -; D gene: TRBD2; V gene: TRBV5-4; J gene: TRBJ2-1; CDR3 protein: CASSPREAGANNEQFF; CDR3 DNA: TGTGCCAGCAGCCCCCGGGAGGCGGGAGCTAACAATGAGCAGTTCTTC
clone size: once; D gene: -; V gene: TRBV5-1; J gene: TRBJ2-5; CDR3 protein: CASSLSETQYF; CDR3 DNA: TGCGCCAGCAGCTTATCCGAGACCCAGTACTTC
clone size: -; D gene: -; V gene: TRBV5-6; J gene: TRBJ2-7; CDR3 protein: CASSHGHYEQYF; CDR3 DNA: TGTGCCAGCAGCCACGGACACTACGAGCAGTACTTC
clone size: -; D gene: TRBD2; V gene: TRBV5-1; J gene: TRBJ2-5; CDR3 protein: CASSLFGGGQETQYF; CDR3 DNA: TGCGCCAGCAGCTTATTCGGCGGGGGGCAAGAGACCCAGTACTTC
clone size: -; D gene: -; V gene: TRBV6-1; J gene: TRBJ1-2; CDR3 protein: CASSEVGPHINYGYTF; CDR3 DNA: TGTGCCAGCAGTGAAGTGGGCCCGCACATCAACTATGGCTACACCTTC
clone size: -; D gene: -; V gene: TRBV2; J gene: TRBJ2-1; CDR3 protein: CASSERDGQQFF; CDR3 DNA: TGTGCCAGCAGTGAGCGGGACGGCCAGCAGTTCTTC
clone size: many; D gene: -; V gene: TRBV19; J gene: TRBJ1-1; CDR3 protein: CASSITAGQNTEAFF; CDR3 DNA: TGTGCCAGTAGTATAACGGCAGGCCAGAACACTGAAGCTTTCTTT
clone size: -; D gene: TRBD1; V gene: TRBV25-1; J gene: TRBJ2-5; CDR3 protein: CASRPYPGQGDEETQYF; CDR3 DNA: TGTGCCAGCAGACCCTACCCGGGACAGGGGGATGAAGAGACCCAGTACTTC
clone size: -; D gene: TRBD1; V gene: TRBV7-3; J gene: TRBJ2-2; CDR3 protein: CASSRTGNTGELFF; CDR3 DNA: TGTGCCAGCAGCCGGACAGGGAACACCGGGGAGCTGTTTTTT
clone size: few; D gene: -; V gene: TRBV5-5; J gene: TRBJ1-3; CDR3 protein: CASSVGYSGNTIYF; CDR3 DNA: TGTGCCAGCAGCGTGGGGTACTCTGGAAACACCATATATTTT
clone size: -; D gene: TRBD1; V gene: TRBV11-2; J gene: TRBJ2-3; CDR3 protein: CASSTGQATDTQYF; CDR3 DNA: TGTGCCAGCAGCACAGGACAGGCCACAGATACGCAGTATTTT
clone size: -; D gene: -; V gene: TRBV19; J gene: TRBJ1-1; CDR3 protein: CASSVTMNTEAFF; CDR3 DNA: TGTGCCAGTAGTGTGACCATGAACACTGAAGCTTTCTTT
clone size: -; D gene: TRBD1; V gene: TRBV5-3; J gene: TRBJ2-7; CDR3 protein: CARSQDRVLPEEQYF; CDR3 DNA: TGTGCCAGAAGCCAAGACAGGGTGTTACCCGAAGAGCAGTACTTC
clone size: -; D gene: -; V gene: TRBV7-3; J gene: TRBJ2-3; CDR3 protein: CASSLEVWGPQYF; CDR3 DNA: TGTGCCAGCAGCTTAGAAGTTTGGGGGCCACAGTATTTT
clone size: once; D gene: -; V gene: TRBV11-2; J gene: TRBJ2-1; CDR3 protein: CASSLRPGAGEGDEQFF; CDR3 DNA: TGTGCCAGCAGCTTGAGGCCGGGGGCAGGGGAGGGCGATGAGCAGTTCTTC